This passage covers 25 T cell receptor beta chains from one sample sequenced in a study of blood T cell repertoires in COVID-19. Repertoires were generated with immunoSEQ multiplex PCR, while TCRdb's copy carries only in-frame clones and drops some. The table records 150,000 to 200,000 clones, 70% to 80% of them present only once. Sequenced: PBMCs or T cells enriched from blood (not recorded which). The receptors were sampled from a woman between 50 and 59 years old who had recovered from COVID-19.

The CDR3 sequence: CASSLPTGLGSPLHF. CDR3 coding DNA: TGCGCCAGCAGCCTCCCAACAGGTCTGGGTTCACCCCTCCACTTT. The V and J genes are TRBV4-1 and TRBJ1-6; maybe TRBD1 (5 bases). Germline CDR1 is MGHRA and CDR2 is YSYEKL. The V gene lost 4 bases and the J gene lost 9 bases, with 16 bases spanning the gap. The CDR3 has 15 amino acids.

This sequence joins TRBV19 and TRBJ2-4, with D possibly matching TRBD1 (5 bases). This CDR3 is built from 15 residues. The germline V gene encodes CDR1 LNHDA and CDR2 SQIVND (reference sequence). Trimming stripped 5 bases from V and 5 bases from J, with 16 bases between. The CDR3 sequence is CASSGWTEGENIQYF. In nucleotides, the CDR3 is TGTGCCAGTAGTGGGTGGACCGAAGGGGAAAACATTCAGTACTTC.

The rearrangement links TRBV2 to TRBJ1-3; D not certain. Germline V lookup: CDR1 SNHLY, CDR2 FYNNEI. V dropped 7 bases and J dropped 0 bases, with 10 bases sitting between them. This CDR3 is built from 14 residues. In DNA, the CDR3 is TGTGCCAGCAACCCGAGGGTCTCTGGAAACACCATATATTTT. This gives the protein CASNPRVSGNTIYF.

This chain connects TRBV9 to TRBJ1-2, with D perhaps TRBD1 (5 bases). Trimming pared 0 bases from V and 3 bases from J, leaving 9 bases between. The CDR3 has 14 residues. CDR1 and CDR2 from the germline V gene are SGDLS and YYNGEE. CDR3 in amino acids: CASSVVAGDYGYTF. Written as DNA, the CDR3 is TGTGCCAGCAGCGTAGTGGCGGGGGACTATGGCTACACCTTC.

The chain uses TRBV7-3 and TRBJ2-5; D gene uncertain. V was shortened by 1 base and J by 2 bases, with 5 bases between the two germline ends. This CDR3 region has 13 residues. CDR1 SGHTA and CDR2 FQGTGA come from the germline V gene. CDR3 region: CASSLNTQETQYF. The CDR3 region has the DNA TGTGCCAGCAGCTTAAATACACAAGAGACCCAGTACTTC.

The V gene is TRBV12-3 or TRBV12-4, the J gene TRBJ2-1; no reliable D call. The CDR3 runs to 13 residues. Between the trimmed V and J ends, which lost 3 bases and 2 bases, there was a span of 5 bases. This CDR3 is CASSFTAYNEQFF. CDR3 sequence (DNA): TGTGCCAGCAGTTTCACAGCCTACAATGAGCAGTTCTTC.

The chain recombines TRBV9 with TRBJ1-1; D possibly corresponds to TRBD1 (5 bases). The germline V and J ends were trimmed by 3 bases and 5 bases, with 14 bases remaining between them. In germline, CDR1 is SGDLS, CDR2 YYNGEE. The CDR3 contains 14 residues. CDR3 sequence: CASSAKGRVTEAFF. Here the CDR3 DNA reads TGTGCCAGCAGCGCGAAGGGCAGGGTAACTGAAGCTTTCTTT.

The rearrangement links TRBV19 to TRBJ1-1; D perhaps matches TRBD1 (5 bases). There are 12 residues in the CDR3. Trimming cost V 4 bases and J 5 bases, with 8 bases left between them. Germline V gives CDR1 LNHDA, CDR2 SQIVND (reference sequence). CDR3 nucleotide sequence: TGTGCCAGTAGTACCCCAGGGACTGAAGCTTTCTTT. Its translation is CASSTPGTEAFF.

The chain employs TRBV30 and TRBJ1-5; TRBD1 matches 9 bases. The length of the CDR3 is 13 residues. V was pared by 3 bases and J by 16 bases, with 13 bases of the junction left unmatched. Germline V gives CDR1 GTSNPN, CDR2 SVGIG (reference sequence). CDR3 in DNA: TGTGCCTGGAGCCCAGACCCGGGACAGGGAGTACATTTT. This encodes CAWSPDPGQGVHF.

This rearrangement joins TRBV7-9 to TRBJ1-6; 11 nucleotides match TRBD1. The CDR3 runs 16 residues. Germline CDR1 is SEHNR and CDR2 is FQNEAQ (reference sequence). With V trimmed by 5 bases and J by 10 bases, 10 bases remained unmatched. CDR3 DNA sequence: TGTGCCAGCAGCCGAGATGGGACAGGGGGAAGCTCACCCCTCCACTTT. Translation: CASSRDGTGGSSPLHF.

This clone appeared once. DNA of the CDR3: TGTGCCACCAGTGACCTAGCGGGCACAGATACGCAGTATTTT. Its protein is CATSDLAGTDTQYF. The chain carries TRBV24-1 and TRBJ2-3; 7 nucleotides agree with TRBD2. Per germline, CDR1 KGHDR and CDR2 SFDVKD. V lost 4 bases, J lost 1 base, and 1 base stayed unmatched. The CDR3 length is 14 residues.

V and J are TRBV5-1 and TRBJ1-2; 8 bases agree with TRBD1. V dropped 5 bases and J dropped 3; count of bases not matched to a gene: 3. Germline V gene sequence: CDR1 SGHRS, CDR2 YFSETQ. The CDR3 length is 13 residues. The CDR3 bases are TGCGCCAGCAGAGCGACAGGGGACTATGGCTACACCTTC. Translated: CASRATGDYGYTF.

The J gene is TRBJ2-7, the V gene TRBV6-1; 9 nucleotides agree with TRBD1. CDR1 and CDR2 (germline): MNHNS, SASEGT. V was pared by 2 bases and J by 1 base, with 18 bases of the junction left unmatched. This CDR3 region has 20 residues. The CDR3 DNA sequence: TGTGCCAGCAGTGAAAGGATGAGGAGTGGACAGGGGCCTCAATCCTACGAGCAGTACTTC. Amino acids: CASSERMRSGQGPQSYEQYF.

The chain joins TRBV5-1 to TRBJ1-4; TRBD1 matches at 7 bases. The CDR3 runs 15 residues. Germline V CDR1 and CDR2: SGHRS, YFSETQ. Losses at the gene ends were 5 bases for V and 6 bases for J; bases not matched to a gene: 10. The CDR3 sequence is CASRFGTALYEKLFF. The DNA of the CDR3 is TGCGCCAGCAGGTTTGGGACAGCCTTATATGAAAAACTGTTTTTT.

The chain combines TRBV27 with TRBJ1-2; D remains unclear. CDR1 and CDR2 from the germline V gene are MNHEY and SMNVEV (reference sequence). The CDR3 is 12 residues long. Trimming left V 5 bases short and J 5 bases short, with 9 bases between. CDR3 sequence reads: CASSASGYGYTF. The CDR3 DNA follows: TGTGCCAGCAGTGCCTCGGGGTATGGCTACACCTTC.

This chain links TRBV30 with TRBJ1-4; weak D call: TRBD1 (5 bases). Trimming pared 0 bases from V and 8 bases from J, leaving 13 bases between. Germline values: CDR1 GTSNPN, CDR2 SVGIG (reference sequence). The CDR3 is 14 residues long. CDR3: CAWSVTGRYEKLFF. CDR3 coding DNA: TGTGCCTGGAGTGTAACAGGACGATACGAAAAACTGTTTTTT. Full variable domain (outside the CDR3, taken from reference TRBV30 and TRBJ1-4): SQTIHQWPATLVQPVGSPLSLECTVEGTSNPNLYWYRQAAGRGLQLLFYSVGIGQISSEVPQNLSASRPQDRQFILSSKKLLLSDSGFYLCAWSVTGRYEKLFFGSGTQLSVL.

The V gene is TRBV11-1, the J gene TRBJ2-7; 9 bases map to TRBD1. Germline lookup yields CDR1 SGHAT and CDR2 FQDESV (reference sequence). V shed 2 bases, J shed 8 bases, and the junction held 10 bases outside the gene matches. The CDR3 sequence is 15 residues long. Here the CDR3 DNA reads TGTGCCAGCAGCTTATCAGGGACAGGGTCTGTTCAGCAGTACTTC. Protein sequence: CASSLSGTGSVQQYF. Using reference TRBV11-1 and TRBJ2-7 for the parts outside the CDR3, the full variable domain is EAEVAQSPRYKITEKSQAVAFWCDPISGHATLYWYRQILGQGPELLVQFQDESVVDDSQLPKDRFSAERLKGVDSTLKIQPAELGDSAMYLCASSLSGTGSVQQYFGPGTRLTVT.

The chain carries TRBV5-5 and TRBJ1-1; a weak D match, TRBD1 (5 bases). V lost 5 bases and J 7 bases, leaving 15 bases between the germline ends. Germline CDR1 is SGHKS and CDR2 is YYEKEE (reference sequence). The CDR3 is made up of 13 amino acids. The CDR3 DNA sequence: TGTGCCAGCAGTCCGACAGCGATGGTTGAAGCTTTCTTT. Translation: CASSPTAMVEAFF.

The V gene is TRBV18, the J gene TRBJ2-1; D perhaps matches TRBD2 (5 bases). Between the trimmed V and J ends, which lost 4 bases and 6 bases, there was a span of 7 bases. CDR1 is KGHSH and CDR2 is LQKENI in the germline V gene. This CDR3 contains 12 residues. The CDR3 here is CASSRSGNEQFF. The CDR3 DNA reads TGTGCCAGCTCACGAAGCGGCAATGAGCAGTTCTTC.

The CDR3, as DNA: TGTGCCAGCAGCCCTGACTCAGCCAAAAACATTCAGTACTTC. As protein: CASSPDSAKNIQYF. This chain joins TRBV21-1 and TRBJ2-4; TRBD2, the table's D call, lacks a check against the DNA. TRBV21-1 is deemed a pseudogene. The CDR3 sequence is 14 residues long.

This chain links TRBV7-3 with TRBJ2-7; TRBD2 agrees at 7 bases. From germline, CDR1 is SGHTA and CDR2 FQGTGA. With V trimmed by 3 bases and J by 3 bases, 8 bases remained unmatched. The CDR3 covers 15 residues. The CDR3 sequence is CASSFSGGSLYEQYF. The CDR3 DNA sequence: TGTGCCAGCAGCTTTTCGGGAGGCTCCCTCTACGAGCAGTACTTC.

The CDR3 protein is CASSLVSYNEQYF. CDR3 DNA: TGTGCCAGCAGCTTGGTATCGTATAACGAGCAGTACTTC. The rearrangement joins TRBV5-4 to TRBJ2-7; no reliable D call. The CDR3 runs to 13 residues. Per germline, CDR1 SGHNT and CDR2 YYREEE (reference sequence). Trimming pared 0 bases from V and 5 bases from J, leaving 9 bases between.

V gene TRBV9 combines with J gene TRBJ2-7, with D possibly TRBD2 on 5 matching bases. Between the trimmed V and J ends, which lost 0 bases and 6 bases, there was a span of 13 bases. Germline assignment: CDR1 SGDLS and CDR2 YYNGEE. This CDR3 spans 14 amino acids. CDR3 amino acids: CASSVGERHPEQYF. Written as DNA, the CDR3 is TGTGCCAGCAGCGTAGGGGAGCGGCACCCCGAGCAGTACTTC.

The CDR3 here is CSASPGGSSGANVLTF. In nucleotides, the CDR3 is TGCAGTGCCAGTCCCGGCGGTAGCTCTGGGGCCAACGTCCTGACTTTC. The rearrangement links TRBV20-1 to TRBJ2-6; D not certain. V dropped 6 bases and J dropped 0 bases, with 15 bases sitting between them. Germline CDR1 is DFQATT and CDR2 is SNEGSKA (reference sequence). CDR3 length: 16 amino acids.

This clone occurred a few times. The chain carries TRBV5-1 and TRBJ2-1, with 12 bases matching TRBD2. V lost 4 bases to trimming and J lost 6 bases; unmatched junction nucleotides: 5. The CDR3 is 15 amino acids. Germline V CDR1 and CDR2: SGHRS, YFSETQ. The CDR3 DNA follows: TGCGCCAGCAGCCCTAGCGGGGGGGCCTCCAATGAGCAGTTCTTC. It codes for CASSPSGGASNEQFF.